The clone carrying this TCR beta chain has ten or more counts. The antigen is unknown. This entry comes from a study of T cells in Graves' hyperthyroidism and ophthalmopathy. For the study at large: At the time of initial diagnosis and before any treatment, peripheral blood was collected.

Template material for amplifying TCR beta CDR3 regions consisted of RNA transcripts. First-round RT-PCR of the TCR CDR3 relied on the HTBI primer set. TCRdb processed the multiplex PCR reads anew with MiXCR; each CDR3 protein has one entry. The table lists around 520,000 distinct CDR3 sequences, around 22% of them singletons, with approximately 10% in the top ten. Study-wide points: Before onset, ophthalmopathy was predicted by the model a median roughly 6.4 months earlier.

Sequencing was performed on blood. The source of this sequence is a woman younger than 45 with Graves' ophthalmopathy.

The CDR3 sequence is CASSLVSGRNQPQHF. CDR3 in DNA: TGTGCCAGCAGTTTGGTTTCCGGCCGCAATCAGCCCCAGCATTTT. This rearrangement joins TRBV12-3 or TRBV12-4 to TRBJ1-5; D ambiguous. This CDR3 comprises 15 residues. With 3 bases removed from V and 2 bases from J, the gap between germline ends came to 11 bases.